A single TCR beta chain is shown here with its context. What it binds is unknown. The junction departs from the called germline gene at one end, perhaps through a read error. These data belong to a study of Graves' ophthalmopathy and Graves' hyperthyroidism. Study-wide context: Peripheral blood sampling occurred at initial diagnosis, before any treatment.

The study's findings and limits: This model predicted ophthalmopathy progression (sensitivity about 67%, specificity 72% to 80%).

Beta-chain TCR CDR3 regions were amplified from RNA transcripts. First-round RT-PCR relied on HTBI primers, and a second-round multiplex PCR came next. In TCRdb, the multiplex PCR reads were re-called with MiXCR into one record per CDR3 protein. This repertoire shows 350,000 to 400,000 distinct CDR3 sequences, 15% to 17% found once; its top ten account for 5.5% to 7%. Germline CDR1 is MDHEN and CDR2 is SYDVKM. CDR3 length: 14 residues. Sequenced input: peripheral blood. The receptor was isolated from a young woman with stable Graves' hyperthyroidism. The rearrangement joins TRBV28 to TRBJ1-1; 7 bases line up with TRBD1. The CDR3: CASTTGSVNTVAFF. The DNA for the CDR3 is TGTGCCAGCACGACAGGGTCTGTGAACACTGTAGCTTTCTTT.